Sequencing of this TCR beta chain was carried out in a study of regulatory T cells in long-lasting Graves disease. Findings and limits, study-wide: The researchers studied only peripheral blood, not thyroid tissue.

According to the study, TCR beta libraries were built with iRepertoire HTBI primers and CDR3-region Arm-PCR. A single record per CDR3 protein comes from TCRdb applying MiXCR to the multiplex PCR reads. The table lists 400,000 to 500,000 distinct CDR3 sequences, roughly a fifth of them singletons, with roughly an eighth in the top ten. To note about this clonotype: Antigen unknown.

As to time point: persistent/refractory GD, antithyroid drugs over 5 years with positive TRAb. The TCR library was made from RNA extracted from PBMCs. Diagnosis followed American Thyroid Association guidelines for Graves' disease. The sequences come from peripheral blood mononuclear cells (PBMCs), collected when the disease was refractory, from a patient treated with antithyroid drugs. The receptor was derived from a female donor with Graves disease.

CDR3 amino acids: CAIYEQYF. DNA for the CDR3: TGCGCCATCTACGAGCAGTACTTC. V and J are TRBV10-1 and TRBJ2-7, with D unclear. The CDR3 covers 8 residues. Trimming left V 10 bases short and J 3 bases short, with 1 base between. Germline CDR1 reads WNHNN; CDR2 reads SYGVQD (reference sequence).